This T cell receptor beta chain was profiled in a study of T-cell reconstitution after alpha-beta-depleted transplantation in children (dated by TCRdb to about 2016). As for the study more broadly: Using TCR repertoire profiling, the study followed T-cell immune reconstitution in a quantitative way in children after TCRalphabeta/CD19-depleted allogeneic hematopoietic cell transplantation.

The library was obtained by PCR. Sequencing relied on an Illumina HiSeq 2500. To normalize quantification of the TCRbeta repertoire, the TCR libraries were built with molecular barcoding that relied on unique molecular identifiers. TCRdb reprocessing: public reads trimmed at Q25 with fastp, clones called with MiXCR, in-frame beta chains kept. CDR3 protein duplicates are merged, each entry listing the most common genes and DNA. Present in this sample are some 390,000 distinct CDR3 sequences, about a fifth of which were seen just once. The ten largest clonotypes hold 3.5% to 4% of the sample. This clonotype has at least ten counts. Its antigen is currently not known. No base quality values were provided; no much bigger clone lies one nucleotide off. Taken from the germline V gene (reference sequence), the CDR1 and CDR2 loops are DFQATT and SNEGSKA. V is trimmed back by 0 bases and J by 6 bases, and the junction contains 12 bases that no gene match accounts for. The CDR3, from cysteine to phenylalanine, totals 17 residues. The only DNA kept is the CDR3, 51 bases in frame from the first base.

The receptor comes from a human donor who donated a stem cell graft to a child with acute myeloid leukemia. The V and J segments used are TRBV20-1 and TRBJ2-1; 9 junctional bases match TRBD1. The sequencing used PBMCs from the stem cell graft donor, collected from the stem cell graft. The CDR3 reads as follows: CSARDMGQGGLANEQFF. Read as DNA, the sequence is TGCAGTGCTAGAGACATGGGACAGGGAGGTCTGGCCAATGAGCAGTTCTTC.